The clone carrying this T cell receptor beta chain was seen at least ten times. Its antigen remains unidentified. This specimen comes from a study of T cell repertoires in cytomegalovirus infection. Study in general: Public TCR beta signatures marked donors with CMV infection and the matching HLA.

Notes on the study in general: HLA-C-restricted CMV clonotypes gave the most frequent clonotype in two of eight donors. Identification of carriers of CMV plus the relevant HLA was performed using cumulative public TCR beta family frequency.

TCRdb redid the calling of the reads with MiXCR, one entry per CDR3 protein. The sample lists some 350,000 distinct CDR3 sequences; about 35% were seen once. Trimming took off 6 bases at V and 2 bases at J, with 20 bases between the two ends. This CDR3 has 16 amino acids. CDR1 SGHTA and CDR2 FQGTGA come from the germline V gene. The sequence was collected from a human donor in good health (CMV status not recorded). Some clones in this sample may be carry-over from other donors' samples. This specimen was cultured PBMCs, taken from culture after CMV antigen stimulation. This chain uses TRBV7-3 with TRBJ2-7; D might be TRBD1 (6 bases). CDR3: CASSPFVETGTYEQYF. The CDR3 region has the DNA TGTGCCAGCAGTCCATTTGTGGAAACAGGGACCTACGAGCAGTACTTC.